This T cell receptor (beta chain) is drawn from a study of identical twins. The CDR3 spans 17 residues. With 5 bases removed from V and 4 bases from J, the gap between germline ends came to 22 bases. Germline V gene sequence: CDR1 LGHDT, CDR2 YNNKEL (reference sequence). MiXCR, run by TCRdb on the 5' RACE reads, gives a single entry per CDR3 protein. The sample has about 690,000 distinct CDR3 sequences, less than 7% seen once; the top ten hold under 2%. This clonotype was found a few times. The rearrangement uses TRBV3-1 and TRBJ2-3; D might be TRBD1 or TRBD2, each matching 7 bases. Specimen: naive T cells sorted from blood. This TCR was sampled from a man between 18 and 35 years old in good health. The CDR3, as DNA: TGTGCCAGCAGCTCCACCTTCCAGGGGGGGTGGTCAGATACGCAGTATTTT. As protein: CASSSTFQGGWSDTQYF.